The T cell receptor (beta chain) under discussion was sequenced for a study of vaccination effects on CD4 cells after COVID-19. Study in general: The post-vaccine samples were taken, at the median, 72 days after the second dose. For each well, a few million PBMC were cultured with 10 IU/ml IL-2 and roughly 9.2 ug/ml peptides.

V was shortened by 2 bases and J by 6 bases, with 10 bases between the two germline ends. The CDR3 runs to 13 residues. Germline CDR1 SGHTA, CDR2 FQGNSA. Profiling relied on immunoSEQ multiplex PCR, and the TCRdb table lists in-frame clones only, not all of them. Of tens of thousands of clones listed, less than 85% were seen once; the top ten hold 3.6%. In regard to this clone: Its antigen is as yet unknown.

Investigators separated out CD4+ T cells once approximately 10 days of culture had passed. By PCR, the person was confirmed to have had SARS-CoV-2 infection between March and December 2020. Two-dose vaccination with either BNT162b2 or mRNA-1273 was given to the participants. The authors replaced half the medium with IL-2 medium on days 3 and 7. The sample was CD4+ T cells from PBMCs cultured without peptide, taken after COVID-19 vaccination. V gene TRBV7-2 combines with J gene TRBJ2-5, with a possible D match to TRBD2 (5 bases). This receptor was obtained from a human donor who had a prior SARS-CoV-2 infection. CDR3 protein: CASSLSGAQTQYF. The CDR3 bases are TGTGCCAGCAGCTTAAGCGGAGCCCAGACCCAGTACTTC.